The next 7 T cell receptor beta chains were all read from a single sample in a study of beta chain features in type 1 diabetes. Sequencing targeted expressed TCRB transcripts, as all isolated RNA had been reverse transcribed. Method: immunoSEQ multiplex PCR; TCRdb's copy keeps in-frame clones and lacks some. The sample shows hundreds of thousands of clones, approximately 28% of them seen only once. The sequenced sample was naive CD4+ T cells from blood. These receptors were taken from a man younger than 30 in good health.

This clone was picked up a small number of times. The DNA of the CDR3 is TGTGCCAGCAGCCAACACGGACTTTCCTACGAGCAGTACTTC. Protein sequence: CASSQHGLSYEQYF. J is TRBJ2-7 and V is TRBV4-2; D might be TRBD2 (5 bases). The CDR3 contains 14 residues. V was pared by 2 bases and J by 1 base, with 9 bases between. Germline CDR1 is LGHNA and CDR2 is YNFKEQ.

J is TRBJ2-3 and V is TRBV4-3; 11 nucleotides align to TRBD2. The V gene's germline CDR1 is LGHNA and CDR2 YSLEER. The junction had 15 bases not matched to a gene; V was cut back by 0 bases and J by 7 bases. The CDR3 contains 19 residues. DNA of the CDR3: TGCGCCAGCAGCCAAGAGGCCGCCGGGACTAGCGGAGCGGTAAATACGCAGTATTTT. Protein product: CASSQEAAGTSGAVNTQYF.

This clone was picked up a small number of times. V and J are TRBV25-1 and TRBJ2-3; no clear D. Deletions cut 7 bases from V and 5 bases from J, with 10 bases between. The CDR3 spans 12 residues. CDR1 and CDR2 (germline): MGHDK, SYGVNS. CDR3 DNA sequence: TGTGCCAGCACCCGGCTTGGAGATACGCAGTATTTT. As protein: CASTRLGDTQYF.

The table lists this clone with a few counts. The chain is built from TRBV14 and TRBJ2-3; 9 nucleotides align to TRBD2. In germline, CDR1 is SGHDN, CDR2 FVKESK. The junction had 2 bases not matched to a gene; V was cut back by 1 base and J by 3 bases. CDR3 size: 15 residues. CDR3 sequence: CASSQGLAGTDTQYF. The CDR3 nucleotides read TGTGCCAGCAGCCAAGGCCTAGCGGGGACAGATACGCAGTATTTT. The full variable domain, its missing parts supplied by reference TRBV14 and TRBJ2-3, is EAGVTQFPSHSVIEKGQTVTLRCDPISGHDNLYWYRRVMGKEIKFLLHFVKESKQDESGMPNNRFLAERTGGTYSTLKVQPAELEDSGVYFCASSQGLAGTDTQYFGPGTRLTVL.

The chain links TRBV4-2 to TRBJ2-3; 11 bases map to TRBD2. The length of the CDR3 is 17 residues. Germline V lookup: CDR1 LGHNA, CDR2 YNFKEQ. J lost 5 bases, V lost 1 base, and 8 bases had no gene match. The CDR3 DNA follows: TGTGCCAGCAGCCAAGGACAACTAGCGGGAGTCGGAGATACGCAGTATTTT. It translates to CASSQGQLAGVGDTQYF.

The chain is built from TRBV25-1 and TRBJ2-1; unclear D gene. The V and J ends lost 0 bases and 0 bases respectively, with 12 bases between them. Germline values: CDR1 MGHDK, CDR2 SYGVNS. The CDR3 has 17 residues. CDR3 protein: CASSEYKGLTSYNEQFF. CDR3 nucleotides: TGTGCCAGCAGTGAATATAAAGGGTTAACCTCCTACAATGAGCAGTTCTTC.

This chain uses TRBV4-1 with TRBJ2-1, with D perhaps TRBD2 (6 bases). Trimming removed 5 bases from V and 3 bases from J, with 11 bases in between. Germline V lookup: CDR1 MGHRA, CDR2 YSYEKL. The CDR3 is 14 amino acids. CDR3 nucleotide sequence: TGCGCCAGCAGCGTCGAGCGGGTCTACAATGAGCAGTTCTTC. The encoded protein is CASSVERVYNEQFF.